Sequencing of this T cell receptor beta chain was carried out in a study of vaccination and CD4 T cells after COVID-19. Cultured CD4+ T-cell DNA underwent Oncomine TCR Beta short-read sequencing. Investigators obtained genomic DNA by extraction from cultured CD4+ T cells. TCRdb redid the calling of the PCR reads with MiXCR, one entry per CDR3 protein. Among fewer than 30,000 distinct CDR3 sequences listed, less than 45% were seen once. Study-wide points: Convalescent patients' clones that were vaccine-specific were spike mono-reactive in 304 of 307 cases.

In the case of this clonotype: Its specificity is not known.

The CDR3 has 15 residues. The J segment lost 2 bases and the V segment lost 0 bases, leaving 2 bases of the junction unmatched. Per germline, CDR1 DFQATT and CDR2 SNEGSKA (reference sequence). The time point here: late sampling 161 to 241 days after vaccination in a few convalescent patients. Treatment of the sample: roughly ten-day PBMC culture with coronavirus spike peptide pools or control peptides (ViraFEST assay). This TCR derives from a human donor who had recovered from COVID-19. The input for sequencing was CD4+ T cells from blood, cultured in vitro, taken about 7 months after SARS-CoV-2 vaccination. The rearrangement links TRBV20-1 to TRBJ2-3; TRBD2 matches at 10 bases. The CDR3 region is CSARDGLAVTDTQYF. CDR3 DNA sequence: TGCAGTGCTAGAGATGGACTAGCGGTCACAGATACGCAGTATTTT.